The rows below give T cell receptor beta chains drawn from one sample of a study of OX40 agonist ivuxolimab in advanced cancers. This table comes from immunoSEQ multiplex PCR, and its TCRdb copy is limited to in-frame clones, with some not included. The sample lists 15,000 to 20,000 clones; about 85% were seen once. The sample in question was CD4+ or CD8+ T cells sorted from blood, obtained in a trial of the OX40 agonist ivuxolimab. The receptors stem from an adult with an advanced solid tumor such as melanoma, head and neck, liver or kidney cancer. The CDR3 runs from the conserved cysteine through the conserved F or W. The D gene is left open where the match is weak. Size tells how often a clone was seen (once, few, many) or the class of an expanded clone, and some rows leave it out.

TGTGCCAGCAGTCGGGGGCCGAGCTCCTACAATGAGCAGTTCTTC	CASSRGPSSYNEQFF	-	TRBV2	TRBJ2-1	-
TGTGCCAGCAGTGAAGACGGGAGGGCCTGGGAGACCCAGTACTTC	CASSEDGRAWETQYF	-	TRBV2	TRBJ2-5	TRBD2
TGTGCCAGCAGTCCCGGACTCAGCTACGAGCAGTACTTC	CASSPGLSYEQYF	large	TRBV27	TRBJ2-7	-
TGCGCCAGCAGCCACATATCGTACAATGAGCAGTTCTTC	CASSHISYNEQFF	-	TRBV4-1	TRBJ2-1	-
TGTGCCAGCAGCCCCGGACCGCCAAAGCCCGAGCAGTACTTC	CASSPGPPKPEQYF	-	TRBV7-6	TRBJ2-7	-
TGCAGCGTTGACAGGGGGTACGAGCAGTACTTC	CSVDRGYEQYF	-	TRBV29-1	TRBJ2-7	TRBD1
TGTGCCAGCAGCCAATCGCATGGGCAGGGGACCCCCTACGAGCAGTACTTC	CASSQSHGQGTPYEQYF	-	TRBV16	TRBJ2-7	-
TGTGCCATCAGTGATCCGGGACAGGGGATCTACGAGCAGTACTTC	CAISDPGQGIYEQYF	-	TRBV10-3	TRBJ2-7	TRBD1
TGTGCCAGCAGCTTAGCGCCCGTCGGGGGAGACTTCGGAGGGGAGCTGTTTTTT	CASSLAPVGGDFGGELFF	-	TRBV7-6	TRBJ2-2	-
TGTGCCAGCACCCTCGGACAGGGCGAATCACCCCTCCACTTT	CASTLGQGESPLHF	few	TRBV11-3	TRBJ1-6	TRBD1
TGTGCCAGCAGCTCCTCGGGGGGGGCCGCTTTCTTT	CASSSSGGAAFF	-	TRBV7-2	TRBJ1-1	-
TGTGCCAGCAGTTTATCGAACTCCGGGGAGCTGTTTTTT	CASSLSNSGELFF	few	TRBV27	TRBJ2-2	-
TGTGCCAGCAGGCAAACAGGGGGCCAAGAGACCCAGTACTTC	CASRQTGGQETQYF	-	TRBV7-9	TRBJ2-5	TRBD1
TGTGCCAGCAGAGACAATCCTAGCAGCTCCTGGGAGACCCAGTACTTC	CASRDNPSSSWETQYF	-	TRBV2	TRBJ2-5	-
TGTGCCAGCAGCCCGGAGCGAGGGAGGGGGAAAAAAGATACGCAGTATTTT	CASSPERGRGKKDTQYF	-	TRBV11-2	TRBJ2-3	-
TGTGCCAGCAGCCCAGGGGCTGAGGACACAGATACGCAGTATTTT	CASSPGAEDTDTQYF	-	TRBV7-9	TRBJ2-3	-
TGTGCCAGCTCACGAGGCAACTACCCCTATAGCAATCAGCCCCAGCATTTT	CASSRGNYPYSNQPQHF	-	TRBV18	TRBJ1-5	-
TGTGCCAGCAGGGGACGGTTAACCTACGAGCAGTACTTC	CASRGRLTYEQYF	-	TRBV6-5	TRBJ2-7	-
TGTGCCAGCAGCTTAGCAGGCCGGTCTCTCCAAGAGACCCAGTACTTC	CASSLAGRSLQETQYF	-	TRBV7-2	TRBJ2-5	-
TGTGCCAGCAGTGAAGCGCCGGGGGGTGAGCAGTTCTTC	CASSEAPGGEQFF	once	TRBV2	TRBJ2-1	TRBD2
TGTGCCAGCAGTTTAGAAATTAGCAATCAGCCCCAGCATTTT	CASSLEISNQPQHF	once	TRBV6-8	TRBJ1-5	-
TGTGCCAGCAGTTGGACAGGGGGGAATTCACCCCTCCACTTT	CASSWTGGNSPLHF	-	TRBV27	TRBJ1-6	TRBD1
TGTGCCAGCAGTATAGCGGGAGGGTTCACAGATACGCAGTATTTT	CASSIAGGFTDTQYF	-	TRBV28	TRBJ2-3	TRBD2
TGTGCCAGCAGCGTAGGCCCAAGCGGGGGCGCCTACGAGCAGTACTTC	CASSVGPSGGAYEQYF	-	TRBV9	TRBJ2-7	TRBD2
TGTGCCACCACCCCGGGACTAGCGGGTTTAGAGACCCAGTACTTC	CATTPGLAGLETQYF	-	TRBV15	TRBJ2-5	TRBD2
TGTGCCAGCAGTTCTACGCTCGGGAGGGGTGAGCAGTTCTTC	CASSSTLGRGEQFF	-	TRBV6-5	TRBJ2-1	TRBD2
TGTGCCAGCAGATTCGACCGGGACAGGGGGCTAGACTACGAGCAGTACTTC	CASRFDRDRGLDYEQYF	-	TRBV5-8	TRBJ2-7	TRBD1
TGTGCCGGCAGCCGAATCAGTGTAGGAGGGGAGACCCAGTACTTC	CAGSRISVGGETQYF	-	TRBV27	TRBJ2-5	-
TGTGCCAGCAGCCCCGCTCTAGCGCTGTCCGCGGGTAGTACGCAGTATTTT	CASSPALALSAGSTQYF	-	TRBV7-3	TRBJ2-3	-
TGCGCCAGCAGCCAAGTATATCCAGGTTATAGCAATCAGCCCCAGCATTTT	CASSQVYPGYSNQPQHF	medium-sized	TRBV4-3	TRBJ1-5	-
TGTGCCAGCAGCTCACGGACAGGGTTTGGGGAGACCCAGTACTTC	CASSSRTGFGETQYF	-	TRBV7-9	TRBJ2-5	TRBD1
TGTGCCAGCAGCTTAGGGCCCACAGGGAGCTATGGCTACACCTTC	CASSLGPTGSYGYTF	-	TRBV7-9	TRBJ1-2	-
TGTGCCAGCAGCTGGGGACTGAGCTCCTACAATGAGCAGTTCTTC	CASSWGLSSYNEQFF	-	TRBV7-8	TRBJ2-1	-
TGTGCCAGCAGCCTACTAGCGGGCATTAGTAATGAGCAGTTCTTC	CASSLLAGISNEQFF	-	TRBV7-2	TRBJ2-1	TRBD2
TGTGCCAGTAGTACCTTTTGGTCCTATAACACAGAGCAGTTCTTC	CASSTFWSYNTEQFF	-	TRBV19	TRBJ2-1	-
TGTGCCAGCAGTTATGGAGGGCAGACCCAGTACTTC	CASSYGGQTQYF	-	TRBV6-5	TRBJ2-5	-
TGTGCCAGCAGCTTGGGGCAGGGGGACTCCTACGAGCAGTACTTC	CASSLGQGDSYEQYF	once	TRBV5-8	TRBJ2-7	TRBD1
TGTGCTAGTGGGTACGACAGGGGCACCACCGGGGAGCTGTTTTTT	CASGYDRGTTGELFF	-	TRBV12-5	TRBJ2-2	TRBD1
TGTGCCAGCAGCCCCCCCACTTCCTACGAGCAGTACTTC	CASSPPTSYEQYF	-	TRBV9	TRBJ2-7	-
TGTGCCAGCAGCCTCACCAGGGGCTCGCCTGGTGAAGCTTTCTTT	CASSLTRGSPGEAFF	once	TRBV11-2	TRBJ1-1	-
TGTGCCAGCAGTTACGACGGCTTCGGGGACTATGGCTACACCTTC	CASSYDGFGDYGYTF	-	TRBV6-5	TRBJ1-2	-
TGCGCCAGCAGTGGCTTAGTGGAGAATACGCAGTATTTT	CASSGLVENTQYF	-	TRBV10-2	TRBJ2-3	-
TGTGCCAGCAGCGAAAACAAGGACAGGGGGGGCACTGAAGCTTTCTTT	CASSENKDRGGTEAFF	-	TRBV9	TRBJ1-1	TRBD1
TGTGCCAGCAGCTTAGAGGGACAGAACTACGAGCAGTACTTC	CASSLEGQNYEQYF	-	TRBV7-9	TRBJ2-7	TRBD1
TGTGCCAGCATGGGGGAGACCCAGTACTTC	CASMGETQYF	-	TRBV27	TRBJ2-5	-
TGTGCCAGCAGCTTATACACTGAAGCTTTCTTT	CASSLYTEAFF	-	TRBV7-9	TRBJ1-1	-
TGTGCCAGCACCCCCGGGTTATATGGCTACACCTTC	CASTPGLYGYTF	-	TRBV6-5	TRBJ1-2	-
TGTGCCAGCAGTGAGCAAGAATGGGACCTGAGGGGCAATCAGCCCCAGCATTTT	CASSEQEWDLRGNQPQHF	-	TRBV6-1	TRBJ1-5	-
TGTGCCAGCAGCTCTTACGGACAGCCCGTTAGGGATGGCTACACCTTC	CASSSYGQPVRDGYTF	-	TRBV7-8	TRBJ1-2	-